Listed below are T cell receptor beta chains from one sample, sequenced in a study of blood T cell repertoires in COVID-19. Measured with immunoSEQ multiplex PCR; TCRdb has only the in-frame clones, and not every one. The sample has 200,000 or so clones; approximately 90% are singletons. The sequenced sample consisted of PBMCs or T cells enriched from blood (not recorded which). These receptors were obtained from a woman aged 40-49 years with acute COVID-19. Each CDR3 is given with its conserved first and last residue. Each record gives: J gene, V gene, clone size, D gene, CDR3 DNA, CDR3 protein. The D gene is left open where the match is weak. Only some rows state a clone size, as once, few, many or a class for expanded clones.

J gene: TRBJ1-2
V gene: TRBV6-2/TRBV6-3
clone size: few
D gene: NA
CDR3 DNA: TGTGCCAGCAGTTACTCCGCAGTACGCTACACCTTC
CDR3 protein: CASSYSAVRYTF

J gene: TRBJ2-1
V gene: TRBV9
clone size: NA
D gene: TRBD2
CDR3 DNA: TGTGCCAGCAGCGCGAGCGGGGGGGCGACGACATACAATGAGCAGTTCTTC
CDR3 protein: CASSASGGATTYNEQFF

J gene: TRBJ2-1
V gene: TRBV6-4
clone size: NA
D gene: TRBD2
CDR3 DNA: TGTGCCAGCAGTTTACTAGCGGGGGGCACAAATGAGCAGTTCTTC
CDR3 protein: CASSLLAGGTNEQFF

J gene: TRBJ2-3
V gene: TRBV18
clone size: NA
D gene: TRBD2
CDR3 DNA: TGTGCCAGCTCGTACCTAGCGGGTGACACAGATACGCAGTATTTT
CDR3 protein: CASSYLAGDTDTQYF

J gene: TRBJ2-3
V gene: TRBV4-3
clone size: NA
D gene: NA
CDR3 DNA: TGCGCCAGCAGCCAAGAGGAGCGGACAGATACGCAGTATTTT
CDR3 protein: CASSQEERTDTQYF

J gene: TRBJ2-1
V gene: TRBV19
clone size: NA
D gene: TRBD1
CDR3 DNA: TGTGCCAGTAGTGAAACAGGGGCTACCTCCTACAATGAGCAGTTCTTC
CDR3 protein: CASSETGATSYNEQFF

J gene: TRBJ1-1
V gene: TRBV6-5
clone size: once
D gene: TRBD1
CDR3 DNA: TGTGCCAGCAACAGAGACAGGGGGGGCACTGAAGCTTTCTTT
CDR3 protein: CASNRDRGGTEAFF

J gene: TRBJ1-1
V gene: TRBV19
clone size: few
D gene: NA
CDR3 DNA: TGTGCCAGTAGTATGGTTTCGGGGAACACTGAAGCTTTCTTT
CDR3 protein: CASSMVSGNTEAFF

J gene: TRBJ1-6
V gene: TRBV6-2/TRBV6-3
clone size: few
D gene: NA
CDR3 DNA: TGTGCCAGCAGTTATCAGGCTCTGTCACCCCTCCACTTT
CDR3 protein: CASSYQALSPLHF

J gene: TRBJ1-5
V gene: TRBV7-2
clone size: NA
D gene: TRBD1
CDR3 DNA: TGTGCCAGCAGCTCACAGGGGGCTCAGCCCCAGCATTTT
CDR3 protein: CASSSQGAQPQHF

J gene: TRBJ1-1
V gene: TRBV10-3
clone size: NA
D gene: NA
CDR3 DNA: TGTGCCATCAGCGAGGGGGGCGGCACTGAAGCTTTCTTT
CDR3 protein: CAISEGGGTEAFF

J gene: TRBJ1-6
V gene: TRBV30
clone size: NA
D gene: NA
CDR3 DNA: TGTGCCTGGAGTTCGCAGGGGTCCTATAATTCACCCCTCCACTTT
CDR3 protein: CAWSSQGSYNSPLHF

J gene: TRBJ2-1
V gene: TRBV7-8
clone size: NA
D gene: TRBD1
CDR3 DNA: TGTGCCAGCAGCTCCCAGGGGGTGTCCTACAATGAGCAGTTCTTC
CDR3 protein: CASSSQGVSYNEQFF

J gene: TRBJ1-1
V gene: TRBV4-1
clone size: few
D gene: NA
CDR3 DNA: TGCGCCAGCAGCCAAGGTGGAGTCGAAGCTTTCTTT
CDR3 protein: CASSQGGVEAFF

J gene: TRBJ2-3
V gene: TRBV21-1
clone size: NA
D gene: NA
CDR3 DNA: TGTGCCAGCAGCGCGACCCGGGACAGGGACACAGATACGCAGTATTTT
CDR3 protein: CASSATRDRDTDTQYF

J gene: TRBJ1-1
V gene: TRBV12-3/TRBV12-4
clone size: NA
D gene: NA
CDR3 DNA: TGTGCCAGCAGTGGACAAACAAACACTGAAGCTTTCTTT
CDR3 protein: CASSGQTNTEAFF

J gene: TRBJ1-2
V gene: TRBV5-1
clone size: NA
D gene: NA
CDR3 DNA: TGCGCCAGCAGCTTAGGGGATAACTATGGCTACACCTTC
CDR3 protein: CASSLGDNYGYTF

J gene: TRBJ1-1
V gene: TRBV3-1/TRBV3-2
clone size: once
D gene: NA
CDR3 DNA: TGTGCCAGCAGCCAAAGGAGCATCAGGGGCACACTGAAGCTTTCTTGGGAGGGGCACACTGAAGCTTTCTTT
CDR3 protein: CASSQRSIRGTLKLSWEGHTEAFF

J gene: TRBJ1-4
V gene: TRBV2
clone size: NA
D gene: NA
CDR3 DNA: TGTGCCAGCAGTCCCTTAAATGAAAAACTGTTTTTT
CDR3 protein: CASSPLNEKLFF

J gene: TRBJ2-3
V gene: TRBV19
clone size: NA
D gene: NA
CDR3 DNA: TGTGCCTCCTCCCCCGGGGGTGCAGATACGCAGTATTTT
CDR3 protein: CASSPGGADTQYF

J gene: TRBJ1-1
V gene: TRBV9
clone size: NA
D gene: NA
CDR3 DNA: TGTGCCAGCAGCCCATTGTTGAACACTGAAGCTTTCTTT
CDR3 protein: CASSPLLNTEAFF

J gene: TRBJ1-4
V gene: TRBV5-5
clone size: NA
D gene: NA
CDR3 DNA: TGTGCCAGCAGCTCTGTCGGGACAACTAATGAAAAACTGTTTTTT
CDR3 protein: CASSSVGTTNEKLFF

J gene: TRBJ1-1
V gene: TRBV9
clone size: NA
D gene: NA
CDR3 DNA: TGTGCCAGCAGCGCCTCTGGGCTGAACACTGAAGCTTTCTTT
CDR3 protein: CASSASGLNTEAFF

J gene: TRBJ2-1
V gene: TRBV5-5
clone size: NA
D gene: NA
CDR3 DNA: TGTGCCAGCAGCTTTGGAGGGGCCCTAATCGATGAGCAGTTCTTC
CDR3 protein: CASSFGGALIDEQFF

J gene: TRBJ1-2
V gene: TRBV2
clone size: NA
D gene: NA
CDR3 DNA: TGTGCCAGCAGTGGACAGATTAACTATGGCTACACCTTC
CDR3 protein: CASSGQINYGYTF

J gene: TRBJ1-2
V gene: TRBV3-1/TRBV3-2
clone size: NA
D gene: NA
CDR3 DNA: TGTGCCAGCAGCCAAGGGACTCACACCTATGGCTACACCTTC
CDR3 protein: CASSQGTHTYGYTF

J gene: TRBJ1-2
V gene: TRBV19
clone size: NA
D gene: TRBD1
CDR3 DNA: TGTGCCAGTAGTGACGGGACAGGCGGCAACTATGGCTACACCTTC
CDR3 protein: CASSDGTGGNYGYTF

J gene: TRBJ1-5
V gene: TRBV3-1/TRBV3-2
clone size: NA
D gene: NA
CDR3 DNA: TGTGCCAGCAGCCAAGGCAGGGGTGGCAATCAGCCCCAGCATTTT
CDR3 protein: CASSQGRGGNQPQHF

J gene: TRBJ2-5
V gene: TRBV5-4
clone size: NA
D gene: TRBD2
CDR3 DNA: TGTGCCAGCAGCGCACCGGGGGGGGTACAAGAGACCCAGTACTTC
CDR3 protein: CASSAPGGVQETQYF